The source of this T cell receptor beta chain is a study of blood T cells in healthy people across ages. A second PCR of 7 to 11 cycles used a sample-barcoded 5' primer and a J-beta primer mix. MiXCR, applied by TCRdb to the 5' RACE reads, yields one record per CDR3 protein. The sample includes over 600,000 distinct CDR3 sequences, 40% to 45% of them seen just once. Isolating PBMCs gave at least 6.5 million of these cells per sample. The germline V gene encodes CDR1 LGHNA and CDR2 YSLEER. V shed 0 bases and J shed 5 bases, with 19 bases lying between them. The CDR3 sequence is 17 residues long. The sequenced sample was blood. The origin of this receptor is a man older than 75 in good health. This sequence joins TRBV4-3 and TRBJ1-1; D possibly corresponds to TRBD1 (6 bases). The CDR3 is CASSQEHHRLTGTEAFF. The CDR3 DNA is TGCGCCAGCAGCCAAGAACACCACAGACTAACAGGGACTGAAGCTTTCTTT.